The clone carrying this T cell receptor beta chain appeared once. Its target is unknown. Whether given at about 4 or about 12 weeks, second doses were pooled. This CDR3 is built from 17 residues. V lost 3 bases and J 1 base, leaving 18 bases between the germline ends. Germline V gene data show CDR1 as LNHDA and CDR2 as SQIVND (reference sequence). The sample comes from a study of T cell responses to AZD1222 COVID-19 vaccine. Study outcomes and limitations: Per reports, nearly half of all spike-specific TCRs target regions that are unmutated in variants. Only six people who got AZD1222 tested seropositive at baseline.

This table comes from immunoSEQ multiplex PCR, and its TCRdb copy is limited to in-frame clones, with some not included. The data show more than 85,000 clones, 94% seen once. The starting material was peripheral blood, obtained 28 days after the second AZD1222 dose. The rearrangement links TRBV19 to TRBJ1-2, with D unclear. The TCR sequence derives from an adult who received the AZD1222 COVID-19 vaccine. Here the CDR3 reads CASSMAYGNYINYGYTF. The CDR3 DNA is TGTGCCAGTAGTATGGCGTACGGGAATTACATTAACTATGGCTACACCTTC.